This TCR beta chain was identified during a study of control samples from healthy donors and cancer patients. Trimming cost V 1 base and J 2 bases; bases outside gene matches: 9. Germline CDR1 and CDR2: SGHVS and FNYEAQ. This CDR3 is 18 amino acids long. TCRdb's copy holds only in-frame clones and misses some; the assay was immunoSEQ multiplex PCR. This table has under 150,000 clones, around 90% appearing once. The chain has TRBV7-6 and TRBJ2-3; TRBD2 agrees at 10 bases. Sequencing used blood. The clonotype originates from a man aged 30-40 years in good health. CDR3 sequence (DNA): TGTGCCAGCAGCTTAGGAAGGGCTAGCGGGAGACACACAGATACGCAGTATTTT. Protein sequence: CASSLGRASGRHTDTQYF.